This T cell receptor beta chain is drawn from a study of T cell repertoires in cytomegalovirus infection. Whole-study context: Signatures in public TCR beta sequences pointed to both CMV infection and matching HLA type. Study-level findings and limits: Cumulated frequencies of public TCR beta families served to identify carriers of CMV plus the relevant HLA.

Germline CDR1 reads MDHEN; CDR2 reads SYDVKM. This CDR3 spans 15 amino acids. J was trimmed by 10 bases and V by 7 bases; bases with no gene match: 14. TCRdb re-called the reads through MiXCR, storing one row per CDR3 protein. The repertoire holds about 740,000 distinct CDR3 sequences, with less than 40% as singletons. Details on this clonotype: The antigen is undetermined.

This TCR derives from a human donor in good health (CMV status not recorded). Some clones in this sample may be carry-over from other donors' samples. The rearrangement joins TRBV28 to TRBJ2-1; 9 bases match TRBD2. Sequencing used PBMCs. CDR3 nucleotide sequence: TGTGCCAGCACCCAGGGGCGGGAGGGCCTCTGGGAGCAGTTCTTC. Its protein product is CASTQGREGLWEQFF.